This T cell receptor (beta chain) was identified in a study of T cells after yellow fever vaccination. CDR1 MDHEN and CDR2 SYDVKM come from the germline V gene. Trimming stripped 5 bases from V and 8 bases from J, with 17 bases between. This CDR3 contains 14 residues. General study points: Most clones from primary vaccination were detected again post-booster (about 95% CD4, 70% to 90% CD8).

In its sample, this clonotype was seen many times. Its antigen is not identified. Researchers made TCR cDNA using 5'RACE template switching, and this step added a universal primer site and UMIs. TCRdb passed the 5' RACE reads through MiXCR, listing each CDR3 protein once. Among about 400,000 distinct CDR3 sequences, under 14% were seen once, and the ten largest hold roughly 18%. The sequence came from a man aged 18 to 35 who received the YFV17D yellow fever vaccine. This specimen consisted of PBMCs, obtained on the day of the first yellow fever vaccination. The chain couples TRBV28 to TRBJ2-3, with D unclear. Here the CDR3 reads CASSKTWTSGTQYF. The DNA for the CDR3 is TGTGCCAGCAGTAAAACATGGACGTCGGGTACGCAGTATTTT.